This T cell receptor (beta chain) came from a study of blood T cell repertoires in COVID-19. As for the study in general: Spain, Italy and the United States supplied samples that represented acute and convalescent COVID-19. Sources were T cells, B-cell-depleted T cells, or PBMCs; the material itself was cDNA or gDNA.

This CDR3 spans 13 amino acids. Per the germline V gene, CDR1 is KGHDR and CDR2 is SFDVKD. V lost 7 bases to trimming and J lost 3 bases, with 8 bases between them. Study processing details: Reference gene primers were amplified, and this amplification served to estimate nucleated cell counts. Sequencing was performed with immunoSEQ multiplex PCR; in TCRdb, only in-frame clones are kept and a portion is missing. That table supplies the V and J calls and clone size; D and trimming were determined from the DNA. The repertoire holds about 380,000 clones, approximately 81% seen once, with roughly 3.9% in the top ten.

The sequence was obtained from a young woman with acute or convalescent COVID-19. Sequencing was done on a sample of peripheral blood. V usage is TRBV24-1 and J usage is TRBJ2-2; maybe TRBD2 (5 bases). For the CDR3, the DNA is TGTGCCACCAGCAGGACTGACACCGGGGAGCTGTTTTTT. This translates into CATSRTDTGELFF.